A single sample gave rise to the 2 T cell receptor beta chains below, sequenced in a study of OX40 agonist ivuxolimab in advanced cancers. Some clones are missing from TCRdb's copy, which holds only in-frame ones; the method was immunoSEQ multiplex PCR. Among 20,000 to 30,000 clones listed, over 70% were seen once. The sample in question was CD4+ or CD8+ T cells sorted from blood, obtained in a trial of the OX40 agonist ivuxolimab. The source is an adult with an advanced solid tumor such as melanoma, head and neck, liver or kidney cancer.

The chain has TRBV4-2 and TRBJ1-2; 9 bases match TRBD1. The V and J ends lost 4 bases and 1 base, in that order; junction bases with no gene match: 1. The CDR3 has 14 amino acids. Germline V gene sequence: CDR1 LGHNA, CDR2 YNFKEQ. CDR3 bases: TGTGCCAGCAGCCCGGGACAGGGTAACTATGGCTACACCTTC. It is translated as CASSPGQGNYGYTF.

V and J are TRBV12-5 and TRBJ2-2, with D possibly matching TRBD2 (5 bases). The germline V gene has CDR1 LGHNT and CDR2 FRNRAP. There are 12 residues in the CDR3. Trimming left V 8 bases short and J 5 bases short, with 9 bases between. CDR3 nucleotides: TGTGCTAGTAGTAGGGAGACCGGGGAGCTGTTTTTT. Translation gives CASSRETGELFF.